The 19 T cell receptor beta chains reported below all come from one sample, sequenced in a study of CD8+CD57+ T cells in acquired aplastic anemia. An expansion of CD8+CD57+ cells by flow cytometry had been shown in patients chosen for sequencing. TCR beta VDJ and CDR3 profiling used genomic DNA as template. TCRdb reprocessed the reads with MiXCR, giving one entry per CDR3 protein. The sample contains fewer than 250,000 distinct CDR3 sequences, less than 60% of which appear only once. Sequencing was carried out using sorted CD4+, CD8+, or CD8+CD57+ T cells (not recorded which) from PBMCs. These receptors were taken from a human donor with aplastic anemia.

This clonotype was detected ten times or more. The chain carries TRBV2 and TRBJ1-4, with D hard to call. V was cut by 10 bases and J by 5 bases, with 17 bases left in between. The germline V gene has CDR1 SNHLY and CDR2 FYNNEI. The CDR3 has 14 amino acids. The CDR3 reads CATQRGVLNEKLFF. In DNA, the CDR3 is TGTGCCACTCAACGTGGAGTTTTAAATGAAAAACTGTTTTTT.

This clonotype showed up just once. With a much larger clone just one base away, this may be a read error. V is TRBV7-2 and J is TRBJ2-1; 9 nucleotides match TRBD1. Germline values: CDR1 SGHTA, CDR2 FQGNSA. This CDR3 is built from 16 residues. The ends lost 8 bases at V and 2 bases at J; junction bases unmatched: 10. DNA of the CDR3: TGTGCCAGCGGCAATCTAGGGACAGGGACCTACAATGAGCAGTTCTTC. Its translation: CASGNLGTGTYNEQFF.

As DNA, the CDR3 is TGTGCCAGCGAGCAGAGGGACTCCTACAATGAGCAGTTCTTC. Protein: CASEQRDSYNEQFF. The gene calls are TRBV13 and TRBJ2-1; tentatively, D is TRBD2 (5 bases). This CDR3 region has 14 residues. Trimming removed 8 bases at V and 0 bases at J, with 11 bases between. Looked up from germline, CDR1 is PRHDT and CDR2 is FYEKMQ (reference sequence). The full variable domain, rest sourced from reference TRBV13 and TRBJ2-1, is AAGVIQSPRHLIKEKRETATLKCYPIPRHDTVYWYQQGPGQDPQFLISFYEKMQSDKGSIPDRFSAQQFSDYHSELNMSSLELGDSALYFCASEQRDSYNEQFFGPGTRLTVL.

This clonotype was counted a few times. The chain uses TRBV5-1 and TRBJ2-3, with D perhaps assigned TRBD1 or TRBD2 (5 bases each). V was clipped by 0 bases and J by 5 bases, with 13 bases between them. The CDR3 loop spans 15 amino acids. The germline CDR1 and CDR2 sequences are SGHRS and YFSETQ. The DNA of the CDR3 is TGCGCCAGCAGCTTGGCAGGGAGAGGCTTAGATACGCAGTATTTT. As protein: CASSLAGRGLDTQYF.

This chain links TRBV19 with TRBJ2-7; 10 bases match TRBD2. CDR3 length: 13 residues. The germline V gene has CDR1 LNHDA and CDR2 SQIVND (reference sequence). J gave up 7 bases and V 5 bases, and 5 bases lay outside the gene matches. DNA for the CDR3: TGTGCCAGTAGTGGCAGCGGGGGGGAAGAGCAGTACTTC. Protein sequence: CASSGSGGEEQYF.

With regard to this clonotype: A read error may explain this, as a much larger clone is one base away. The chain carries TRBV5-1 and TRBJ2-7, with 7 bases that match TRBD1. CDR3 length: 15 amino acids. The germline V gene has CDR1 SGHRS and CDR2 YFSETQ. After removal of 0 bases from V and 2 bases from J, the junction contained 5 bases not matched to a gene. CDR3 region: CASSLAGQRAYEQYF. The CDR3 DNA sequence: TGCGCCAGCAGCTTGGCGGGACAGCGAGCCTACGAGCAGTACTTC.

This clonotype was detected many times. The V call is TRBV19, the J call TRBJ2-7, with D tentatively TRBD1 or TRBD2 (7 bases each). Germline-derived CDR1 and CDR2 are LNHDA and SQIVND (reference sequence). This CDR3 contains 13 residues. V lost 6 bases and J 7 bases, leaving 16 bases between the germline ends. Here the CDR3 DNA reads TGTGCCAGTAGGGGGCAGGGGGGGGAAGAGCAGTACTTC. Residues: CASRGQGGEEQYF. Combining the CDR3 with reference TRBV19 and TRBJ2-7 gives the whole variable domain DGGITQSPKYLFRKEGQNVTLSCEQNLNHDAMYWYRQDPGQGLRLIYYSQIVNDFQKGDIAEGYSVSREKKESFPLTVTSAQKNPTAFYLCASRGQGGEEQYFGPGTRLTVT.

This clonotype has ten or more counts. V is TRBV5-1 and J is TRBJ2-6; no clear D gene. CDR3 length: 13 amino acids. V dropped 5 bases and J dropped 4 bases, with 7 bases sitting between them. Germline V CDR1 and CDR2: SGHRS, YFSETQ. CDR3 in amino acids: CASRAFGANVLTF. The CDR3 bases are TGCGCCAGCAGGGCTTTCGGGGCCAACGTCCTGACTTTC.

The gene calls are TRBV7-6 and TRBJ2-7; a possible D gene is TRBD1 (7 bases). The CDR3 contains 18 residues. V was pared by 0 bases and J by 3 bases, with 21 bases between. Germline V gene lookup returns CDR1 SGHVS and CDR2 FNYEAQ. The CDR3 DNA is TGTGCCAGCAGCTTAGCGAATCTCGCGGGACAGCGAGTCTACGAGCAGTACTTC. This gives the protein CASSLANLAGQRVYEQYF.

There are many counts of this clonotype. The rearrangement uses TRBV5-1 and TRBJ2-7; possibly TRBD1 for D (6 bases). The CDR3 totals 14 residues. Per the germline V gene, CDR1 is SGHRS and CDR2 is YFSETQ. V lost 0 bases, J lost 7 bases, and 14 bases lay in between. This chain's CDR3 is CASSLGQVKGEQYF. CDR3 nucleotides: TGCGCCAGCAGCTTGGGACAGGTAAAAGGGGAGCAGTACTTC.

This clonotype has ten or more counts. This chain links TRBV12-3 or TRBV12-4 with TRBJ1-1; 8 bases align to TRBD1. Trimming cost V 6 bases and J 5 bases; bases outside gene matches: 11. This CDR3 is 15 amino acids long. CDR3 DNA sequence: TGTGCCAGCAGCCGACAGGGGCGGTCGTGGACTGAAGCTTTCTTT. Translated: CASSRQGRSWTEAFF.

This clonotype occurred many times. This sequence joins TRBV5-8 and TRBJ2-3, with a weak D call TRBD2 (6 bases). The germline gives CDR1 SGHTS, CDR2 YDEGEE. The V end was cut by 0 bases, the J end by 0 bases, with 11 bases between. This CDR3 contains 16 residues. The CDR3 is CASSLATGSSTDTQYF. CDR3 DNA: TGTGCCAGCAGCTTGGCCACCGGGAGTAGCACAGATACGCAGTATTTT.

The chain combines TRBV4-1 with TRBJ1-2; 8 positions agree with TRBD1. V gave up 2 bases and J gave up 6 bases; unmatched junction bases: 8. The germline gives CDR1 MGHRA, CDR2 YSYEKL. This CDR3 region has 15 residues. The DNA for the CDR3 is TGCGCCAGCAGCCAACGGCTACAGGGGGGCGATGGCTACACCTTC. Residues: CASSQRLQGGDGYTF.

The sample holds many counts of this clonotype. The V call is TRBV7-2, the J call TRBJ2-3; 15 nucleotides align to TRBD2. Germline V CDR1 and CDR2: SGHTA, FQGNSA. CDR3 length: 15 amino acids. With 5 bases clipped from V and 6 bases from J, the junction kept 3 bases outside the gene matches. CDR3: CASSRTSGGGDTQYF. The CDR3, as DNA: TGTGCCAGCAGCCGGACTAGCGGGGGGGGGGATACGCAGTATTTT.

This clonotype was recorded many times. The rearrangement links TRBV2 to TRBJ1-2; D gene unclear. The V gene's germline CDR1 is SNHLY and CDR2 FYNNEI. Trimming pared 8 bases from V and 8 bases from J, leaving 15 bases between. The CDR3 is 12 residues long. CDR3 in DNA: TGTGCCAGCCCCAGCAGGCTCGGCGGCTACACCTTC. Protein: CASPSRLGGYTF.

This clonotype was counted at least ten times. This chain joins TRBV10-1 and TRBJ2-7, with TRBD1 identical over 8 bases. With V trimmed by 3 bases and J by 3 bases, 7 bases remained unmatched. Germline-derived CDR1 and CDR2 are WNHNN and SYGVQD (reference sequence). The CDR3 length is 15 residues. As DNA, the CDR3 is TGCGCCAGCAGTGATTCCCGGACAGGGCTCTACGAGCAGTACTTC. This gives the protein CASSDSRTGLYEQYF.

This clonotype appeared many times. The CDR3 protein is CASSSPAGGRETQYF. CDR3 DNA sequence: TGTGCCAGCAGCTCCCCGGCGGGGGGGCGAGAGACCCAGTACTTC. The rearrangement uses TRBV11-3 and TRBJ2-5; 9 nucleotides align to TRBD2. Germline values: CDR1 SGHNT, CDR2 YENEEA. This CDR3 is built from 15 residues. V lost 4 bases and J lost 4; bases outside the gene matches: 7.

The chain couples TRBV6-6 to TRBJ1-3, with D unresolved. Germline CDR1 MNHNY, CDR2 SVGAGI (reference sequence). V lost 7 bases, J lost 0 bases, and 10 bases lay in between. The CDR3 has 14 amino acids. CDR3 sequence: CASKPRSSGNTIYF. The CDR3 DNA follows: TGTGCCAGCAAGCCAAGAAGCTCTGGAAACACCATATATTTT.

In its sample, this clonotype was seen once. The gene calls are TRBV15 and TRBJ2-7, with 9 positions matching TRBD2. V shed 5 bases, J shed 7 bases, and the junction held 9 bases outside the gene matches. Germline-derived CDR1 and CDR2 are LNHNV and YYDKDF (reference sequence). CDR3 length equals 14 residues. CDR3 in amino acids: CATSSTGLAREQYF. CDR3 DNA: TGTGCCACCAGCTCGACGGGACTAGCCCGGGAGCAGTACTTC.